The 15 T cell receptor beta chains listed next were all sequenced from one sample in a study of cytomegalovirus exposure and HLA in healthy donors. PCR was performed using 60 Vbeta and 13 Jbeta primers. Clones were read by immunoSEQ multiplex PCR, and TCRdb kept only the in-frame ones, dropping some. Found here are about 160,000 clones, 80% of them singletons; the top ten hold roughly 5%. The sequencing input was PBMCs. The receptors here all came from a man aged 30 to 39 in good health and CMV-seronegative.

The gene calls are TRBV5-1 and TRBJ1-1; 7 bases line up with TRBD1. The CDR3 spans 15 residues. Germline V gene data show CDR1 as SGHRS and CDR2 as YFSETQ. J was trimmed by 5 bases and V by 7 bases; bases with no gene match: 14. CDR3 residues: CASAFLTGQGTEAFF. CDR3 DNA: TGCGCCAGCGCCTTCCTGACAGGGCAGGGGACTGAAGCTTTCTTT.

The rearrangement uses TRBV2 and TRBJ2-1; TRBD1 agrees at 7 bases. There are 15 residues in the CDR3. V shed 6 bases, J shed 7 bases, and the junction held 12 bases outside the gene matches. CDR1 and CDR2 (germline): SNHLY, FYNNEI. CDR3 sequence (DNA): TGTGCCAGCAGCCCCAGGACAGGAGTAGGGAATGAGCAGTTCTTC. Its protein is CASSPRTGVGNEQFF.

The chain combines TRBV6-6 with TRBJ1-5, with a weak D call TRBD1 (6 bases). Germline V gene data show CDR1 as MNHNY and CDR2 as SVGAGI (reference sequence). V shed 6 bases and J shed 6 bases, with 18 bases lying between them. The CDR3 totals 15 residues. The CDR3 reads CASRRDLPRGQPQHF. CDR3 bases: TGTGCCAGCAGGAGAGATCTCCCCAGGGGTCAGCCCCAGCATTTT.

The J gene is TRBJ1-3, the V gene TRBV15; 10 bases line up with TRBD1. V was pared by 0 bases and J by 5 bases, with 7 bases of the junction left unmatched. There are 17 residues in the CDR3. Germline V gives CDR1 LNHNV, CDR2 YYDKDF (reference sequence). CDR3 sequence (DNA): TGTGCCACCAGCAGAGATGTCGGAGACAGGGGGCGAAACACCATATATTTT. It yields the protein CATSRDVGDRGRNTIYF.

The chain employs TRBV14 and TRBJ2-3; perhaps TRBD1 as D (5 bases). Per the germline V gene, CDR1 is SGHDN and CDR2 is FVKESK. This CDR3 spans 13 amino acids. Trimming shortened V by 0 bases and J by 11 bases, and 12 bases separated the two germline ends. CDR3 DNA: TGTGCCAGCAGCCAAGATAAAAAGACAGTGCAGTATTTT. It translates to CASSQDKKTVQYF. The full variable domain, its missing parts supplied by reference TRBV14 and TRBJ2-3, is EAGVTQFPSHSVIEKGQTVTLRCDPISGHDNLYWYRRVMGKEIKFLLHFVKESKQDESGMPNNRFLAERTGGTYSTLKVQPAELEDSGVYFCASSQDKKTVQYFGPGTRLTVL.

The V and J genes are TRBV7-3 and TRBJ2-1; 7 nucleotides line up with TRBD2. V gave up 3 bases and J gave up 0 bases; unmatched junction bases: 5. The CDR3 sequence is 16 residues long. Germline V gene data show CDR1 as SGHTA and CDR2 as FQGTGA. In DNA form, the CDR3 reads TGTGCCAGCAGCTTTACCGGGACTACCTCCTACAATGAGCAGTTCTTC. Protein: CASSFTGTTSYNEQFF.

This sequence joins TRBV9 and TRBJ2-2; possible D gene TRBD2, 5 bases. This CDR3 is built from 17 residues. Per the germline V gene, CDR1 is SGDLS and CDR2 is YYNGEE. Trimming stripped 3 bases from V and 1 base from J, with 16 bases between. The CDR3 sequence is CASSARDLTLNTGELFF. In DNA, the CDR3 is TGTGCCAGCAGCGCCCGGGATCTAACCCTGAACACCGGGGAGCTGTTTTTT.

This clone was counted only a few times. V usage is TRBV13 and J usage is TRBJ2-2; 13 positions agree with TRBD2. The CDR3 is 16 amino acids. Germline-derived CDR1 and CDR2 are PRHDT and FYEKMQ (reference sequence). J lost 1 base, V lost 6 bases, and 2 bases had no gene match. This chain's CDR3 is CASRRTSGRNTGELFF. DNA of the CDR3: TGTGCCAGCAGGAGGACTAGCGGGAGGAACACCGGGGAGCTGTTTTTT.

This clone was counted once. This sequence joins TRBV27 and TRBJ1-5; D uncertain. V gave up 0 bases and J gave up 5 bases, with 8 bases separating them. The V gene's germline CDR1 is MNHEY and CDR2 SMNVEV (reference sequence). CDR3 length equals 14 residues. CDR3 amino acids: CASSLSTSHQPQHF. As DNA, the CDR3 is TGTGCCAGCAGTTTATCGACATCGCATCAGCCCCAGCATTTT.

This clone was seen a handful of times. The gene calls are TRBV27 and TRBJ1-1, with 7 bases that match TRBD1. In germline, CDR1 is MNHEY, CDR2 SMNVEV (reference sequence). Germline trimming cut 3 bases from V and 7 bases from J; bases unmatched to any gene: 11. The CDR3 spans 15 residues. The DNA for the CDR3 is TGTGCCAGCAGTTTGTCCTTCAGGGGGTCTGGTGAAGCTTTCTTT. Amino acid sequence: CASSLSFRGSGEAFF.

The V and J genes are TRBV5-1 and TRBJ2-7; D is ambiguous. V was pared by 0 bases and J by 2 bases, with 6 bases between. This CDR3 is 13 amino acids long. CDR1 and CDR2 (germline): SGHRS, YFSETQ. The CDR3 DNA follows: TGCGCCAGCAGCTTGGGCGGCCCCTACGAGCAGTACTTC. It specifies CASSLGGPYEQYF.

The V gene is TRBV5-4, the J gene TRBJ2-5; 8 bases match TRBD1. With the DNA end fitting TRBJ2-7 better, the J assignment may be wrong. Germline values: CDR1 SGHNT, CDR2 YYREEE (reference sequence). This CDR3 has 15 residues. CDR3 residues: CASSQGAPVGYEQYF. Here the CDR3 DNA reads TGTGCCAGCAGCCAGGGGGCCCCGGTGGGCTACGAGCAGTACTTC.

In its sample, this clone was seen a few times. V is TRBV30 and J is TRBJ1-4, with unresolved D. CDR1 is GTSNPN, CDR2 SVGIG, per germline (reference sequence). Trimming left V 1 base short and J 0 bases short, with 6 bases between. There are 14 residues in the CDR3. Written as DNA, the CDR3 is TGTGCCTGGAGTGCAGTCGCAACTAATGAAAAACTGTTTTTT. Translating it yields CAWSAVATNEKLFF.

CDR3 DNA sequence: TGTGCCAGCAGCTTGGTCCTTGGAGACAGGTCAGCCGGGGAGCTGTTTTTT. Translating gives CASSLVLGDRSAGELFF. The chain is built from TRBV11-2 and TRBJ2-2; D perhaps matches TRBD1 (6 bases). The length of the CDR3 is 17 residues. Germline CDR1 reads SGHAT; CDR2 reads FQNNGV. V lost 3 bases and J 6 bases, leaving 20 bases between the germline ends. Combining the CDR3 with reference TRBV11-2 and TRBJ2-2 gives the whole variable domain EAGVAQSPRYKIIEKRQSVAFWCNPISGHATLYWYQQILGQGPKLLIQFQNNGVVDDSQLPKDRFSAERLKGVDSTLKIQPAKLEDSAVYLCASSLVLGDRSAGELFFGEGSRLTVL.

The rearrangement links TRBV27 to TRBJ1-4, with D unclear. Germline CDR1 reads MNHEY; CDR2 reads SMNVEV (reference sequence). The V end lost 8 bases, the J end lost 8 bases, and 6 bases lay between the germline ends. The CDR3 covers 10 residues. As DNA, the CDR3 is TGTGCCAGCCTCGGGGAAAAACTGTTTTTT. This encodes CASLGEKLFF.